The 20 T cell receptor beta chains reported below all come from one sample, sequenced in a study of T-cell memory formation after mild COVID-19. TCRdb re-called the 5' RACE reads through MiXCR, storing one row per CDR3 protein. This table has 250,000 to 300,000 distinct CDR3 sequences, around 15% appearing once. The sequenced sample was PBMCs or a T cell subset sorted from them (not recorded which). These receptors were obtained from a man aged 18 to 35 who had mild COVID-19 (a few samples of this study predate the infection). Cell type and time point are not known.

The chain is built from TRBV11-3 and TRBJ2-5; possibly TRBD1 for D (5 bases). CDR1 SGHNT and CDR2 YENEEA come from the germline V gene. The CDR3 loop spans 15 amino acids. V was shortened by 1 base and J by 3 bases, with 12 bases between the two germline ends. CDR3 loop: CASSLGPGKEETQYF. Written as DNA, the CDR3 is TGTGCCAGCAGCTTAGGGCCAGGGAAGGAAGAGACCCAGTACTTC.

This chain connects TRBV20-1 to TRBJ1-2; 8 positions agree with TRBD1. With 3 bases clipped from V and 6 bases from J, the junction kept 6 bases outside the gene matches. Germline-derived CDR1 and CDR2 are DFQATT and SNEGSKA (reference sequence). The CDR3 sequence is 13 residues long. DNA of the CDR3: TGCAGTGCTAGTCTCCAGGGGGCGAATGGCTACACCTTC. Residues: CSASLQGANGYTF.

The chain carries TRBV20-1 and TRBJ2-7; TRBD1 matches at 9 bases. Germline V gene data show CDR1 as DFQATT and CDR2 as SNEGSKA (reference sequence). The CDR3 has 14 amino acids. With V trimmed by 5 bases and J by 1 base, 6 bases remained unmatched. In DNA, the CDR3 is TGCAGTGCTGGTTGGACAGGGGCTTCCTACGAGCAGTACTTC. Translated: CSAGWTGASYEQYF.

In this sample, this clonotype turned up a few times. The V gene is TRBV12-3 or TRBV12-4, the J gene TRBJ1-1; no reliable D call. V lost 8 bases, J lost 6 bases, and 10 bases lay in between. This CDR3 spans 11 amino acids. CDR3 region: CASREGPEAFF. The CDR3, as DNA: TGTGCCAGCCGCGAAGGGCCTGAAGCTTTCTTT.

There are a few counts of this clonotype. The chain recombines TRBV30 with TRBJ1-3, with D unclear. V lost 0 bases to trimming and J lost 4 bases, with 16 bases between them. Germline CDR1 is GTSNPN and CDR2 is SVGIG (reference sequence). This CDR3 has 16 residues. CDR3 sequence (DNA): TGTGCCTGGAGTGTACCTGCGGCGTTCACGGGAAACACCATATATTTT. Its protein is CAWSVPAAFTGNTIYF.

The chain recombines TRBV6-2 or TRBV6-3 with TRBJ2-7, with unresolved D. Trimming removed 6 bases from V and 4 bases from J, with 13 bases in between. This CDR3 region has 13 residues. The germline CDR1 and CDR2 sequences are MNHEY and SVGEGT. The CDR3 coding sequence is TGTGCCAGCAGAGGGATTGGGCCTTACGAGCAGTACTTC. Its protein is CASRGIGPYEQYF.

CDR3: CSARPPGRAQETQYF. CDR3 DNA sequence: TGCAGTGCTAGACCCCCGGGACGGGCACAAGAGACCCAGTACTTC. The chain is built from TRBV20-1 and TRBJ2-5; TRBD1 or TRBD2 may be the D gene (5 bases each). Germline V gives CDR1 DFQATT, CDR2 SNEGSKA (reference sequence). The CDR3 length is 15 residues. V lost 2 bases, J lost 2 bases, and 15 bases lay in between.

In this sample, this clonotype turned up a few times. This chain uses TRBV3-1 with TRBJ2-2; weak D call: TRBD2 (6 bases). The V end was cut by 1 base, the J end by 7 bases, with 22 bases between. Germline CDR1 reads LGHDT; CDR2 reads YNNKEL (reference sequence). The CDR3 totals 18 residues. DNA for the CDR3: TGTGCCAGCAGCCAAGTAGCGGCCCGTAGGGTTTCGGTCGGGGAGCTGTTTTTT. Encoded protein: CASSQVAARRVSVGELFF.

This clonotype has more than one count but fewer than ten. The chain employs TRBV4-1 and TRBJ2-3, with a possible D match to TRBD1 (5 bases). CDR1 and CDR2 (germline): MGHRA, YSYEKL. V was shortened by 2 bases and J by 0 bases, with 15 bases between the two germline ends. CDR3 length: 17 residues. The CDR3 DNA is TGCGCCAGCAGCCAACAAGAGGACATCCCTAGCACAGATACGCAGTATTTT. It codes for CASSQQEDIPSTDTQYF.

This clonotype was detected ten times or more. The chain employs TRBV7-2 and TRBJ2-2; unclear D gene. The CDR3 covers 14 residues. Per germline, CDR1 SGHTA and CDR2 FQGNSA. The V and J ends lost 1 base and 4 bases respectively, with 7 bases between them. The CDR3 nucleotides read TGTGCCAGCAGCTTAGGAGTTTCCACCGGGGAGCTGTTTTTT. Translating it yields CASSLGVSTGELFF.

This clonotype was found many times. This chain connects TRBV6-5 to TRBJ1-2, with a weak D call TRBD1 (5 bases). Trimming cost V 2 bases and J 7 bases, with 5 bases left between them. The germline CDR1 and CDR2 sequences are MNHEY and SVGAGI. The CDR3 length is 11 residues. The CDR3 sequence: CASSYGGGYTF. The CDR3 nucleotides are TGTGCCAGCAGTTACGGGGGTGGCTACACCTTC.

The chain combines TRBV12-3 or TRBV12-4 with TRBJ2-1; tentative D call: TRBD2 (7 bases). The CDR3 loop spans 14 amino acids. V was pared by 5 bases and J by 6 bases, with 14 bases between. The CDR3 loop reads CASSRRGLGNEQFF. For the CDR3, the DNA is TGTGCCAGCAGTAGGCGGGGGCTGGGCAATGAGCAGTTCTTC.

This chain joins TRBV18 and TRBJ1-5, with D possibly being TRBD1 (5 bases). This CDR3 spans 14 amino acids. Looked up from germline, CDR1 is KGHSH and CDR2 is LQKENI. The V end lost 3 bases, the J end lost 3 bases, and 9 bases lay between the germline ends. This CDR3 reads CASSPAGNNQPQHF. The CDR3 DNA follows: TGTGCCAGCTCACCGGCAGGGAACAATCAGCCCCAGCATTTT.

The chain is built from TRBV4-1 and TRBJ1-6; 7 bases match TRBD1. The CDR3 is 15 amino acids. V lost 3 bases to trimming and J lost 11 bases; unmatched junction nucleotides: 10. Germline V lookup: CDR1 MGHRA, CDR2 YSYEKL. CDR3 sequence reads: CASSQGAGGRTPLHF. CDR3 DNA sequence: TGCGCCAGCAGCCAGGGGGCAGGGGGTAGGACACCCCTCCACTTT.

The chain combines TRBV7-9 with TRBJ2-3; 9 bases line up with TRBD1. CDR3 length: 17 amino acids. From germline, CDR1 is SEHNR and CDR2 FQNEAQ (reference sequence). Trimming took 1 base from V and 4 from J; bases not matched to a gene: 9. CDR3 residues: CASSLGLHRGLSDTQYF. The CDR3 nucleotides read TGTGCCAGCAGCTTAGGTCTGCACAGGGGGCTGTCAGATACGCAGTATTTT.

This clonotype was counted only a few times. The rearrangement uses TRBV27 and TRBJ1-1; D is possibly TRBD1 (6 bases). V was cut by 1 base and J by 1 base, with 10 bases left in between. CDR1 is MNHEY and CDR2 is SMNVEV in the germline V gene (reference sequence). This CDR3 has 15 amino acids. In DNA, the CDR3 is TGTGCCAGCAGTTTATATGGGGGCTGGAACACTGAAGCTTTCTTT. Translated, it gives CASSLYGGWNTEAFF.

The gene calls are TRBV12-3 or TRBV12-4 and TRBJ1-5, with 8 bases matching TRBD1. J gave up 4 bases and V 2 bases, and 1 base lay outside the gene matches. This CDR3 is built from 14 residues. The CDR3: CASSLRTGNQPQHF. DNA of the CDR3: TGTGCCAGCAGTTTAAGGACAGGGAATCAGCCCCAGCATTTT.

This clonotype was picked up many times. V usage is TRBV7-2 and J usage is TRBJ1-2; D ambiguous. This CDR3 is 14 amino acids long. Trimming pared 1 base from V and 7 bases from J, leaving 13 bases between. Per the germline V gene, CDR1 is SGHTA and CDR2 is FQGNSA. The CDR3 DNA is TGTGCCAGCAGCTTAGAATCGGGGTATACTGGCTACACCTTC. Amino acid sequence: CASSLESGYTGYTF.

The gene calls are TRBV27 and TRBJ2-5; D possibly matches TRBD1 or TRBD2 (6 bases each). CDR1 is MNHEY and CDR2 is SMNVEV in the germline V gene (reference sequence). The CDR3 covers 13 residues. Between the trimmed V and J ends, which lost 4 bases and 5 bases, there was a span of 11 bases. CDR3 residues: CASSWGAGETQYF. CDR3 DNA sequence: TGTGCCAGCAGTTGGGGGGCGGGGGAGACCCAGTACTTC.

The J gene is TRBJ2-1, the V gene TRBV5-1, with 11 nucleotides matching TRBD2. Per germline, CDR1 SGHRS and CDR2 YFSETQ. The CDR3 extends over 15 amino acids. Trimming cost V 1 base and J 10 bases; bases outside gene matches: 7. For the CDR3, the DNA is TGCGCCAGCAGCTTGCTTAGCGGGGGGGACAGAGAGCAGTTCTTC. Protein product: CASSLLSGGDREQFF. Together with reference TRBV5-1 and TRBJ2-1, the CDR3 gives the full variable domain: KAGVTQTPRYLIKTRGQQVTLSCSPISGHRSVSWYQQTPGQGLQFLFEYFSETQRNKGNFPGRFSGRQFSNSRSEMNVSTLELGDSALYLCASSLLSGGDREQFFGPGTRLTVL.